Reported below is one T cell receptor beta chain. Its antigen is not known. Repertoires were generated with immunoSEQ multiplex PCR, while TCRdb's copy carries only in-frame clones and drops some. The table has tens of thousands of clones, 92% seen once. The CDR3 is made up of 14 amino acids. V gave up 5 bases and J gave up 1 base, with 9 bases separating them. The germline gives CDR1 MNHEY, CDR2 SVGAGI. The entry originates in a study of T cell clonotyping in hematopoietic cell transplantation. Broader study findings: Higher Inverse Simpson Index values in graft donor and pretransplant recipient predicted broader posttransplant TCR diversity.

The sequences come from PBMCs, collected 100 days after allogeneic stem cell transplant. The chain joins TRBV6-5 to TRBJ1-3, with a weak D call TRBD1 (6 bases). This TCR was recovered from a female patient in her 50s who had an allogeneic stem cell transplant from a related donor, so the T cells may come from the graft donor. Some clones in this sample may be carry-over from other donors' samples. The CDR3 DNA reads as TGTGCCAGCAGTCCAACAGGGTCTGGAAACACCATATATTTT. Encoded protein: CASSPTGSGNTIYF.